The 18 T cell receptor beta chains given below trace back to one sample, sequenced in a study of cytomegalovirus exposure and HLA in healthy donors. 60 Vbeta and 13 Jbeta primers were used in PCR. Only in-frame clones appear in the TCRdb table, and some are missing; sequencing was by immunoSEQ multiplex PCR. Of 150,000 to 200,000 clones detected, roughly 77% appear once; the ten largest clones hold 7.7%. Source material: PBMCs. The receptor source for this set is a woman aged 35 to 49 in good health and CMV-seropositive.

The chain recombines TRBV6-5 with TRBJ1-6; 9 bases line up with TRBD1. With 7 bases clipped from V and 8 bases from J, the junction kept 3 bases outside the gene matches. CDR1 is MNHEY and CDR2 is SVGAGI in the germline V gene. The CDR3 consists of 13 residues. The CDR3 protein is CASKDRGYSPLHF. CDR3 nucleotides: TGTGCCAGCAAGGACAGGGGTTATTCACCCCTCCACTTT.

V usage is TRBV27 and J usage is TRBJ2-7; 11 nucleotides agree with TRBD1. Per the germline V gene, CDR1 is MNHEY and CDR2 is SMNVEV (reference sequence). Unmatched junction bases numbered 4, after V lost 2 bases and J lost 1 base. The CDR3 covers 16 residues. CDR3: CASSLSGTGGSYEQYF. The CDR3 nucleotides read TGTGCCAGCAGTTTAAGTGGGACAGGGGGTTCCTACGAGCAGTACTTC.

The chain carries TRBV4-1 and TRBJ1-1; no definite D call. This CDR3 has 13 residues. Trimming pared 1 base from V and 1 base from J, leaving 4 bases between. The germline V gene encodes CDR1 MGHRA and CDR2 YSYEKL. The CDR3 is CASSQGGNTEAFF. CDR3 DNA: TGCGCCAGCAGCCAAGGAGGGAACACTGAAGCTTTCTTT.

This chain connects TRBV2 to TRBJ2-1; 7 bases are a match to TRBD2. Per germline, CDR1 SNHLY and CDR2 FYNNEI. V lost 9 bases and J lost 0; bases outside the gene matches: 8. The CDR3 loop spans 15 amino acids. The CDR3 spells CARRMAGVSYNEQFF. CDR3 nucleotides: TGTGCCAGGCGGATGGCGGGAGTCTCCTACAATGAGCAGTTCTTC.

V usage is TRBV5-1 and J usage is TRBJ2-5, with 10 bases matching TRBD1. Matching the DNA end better, TRBJ2-7 makes the J call doubtful. The CDR3 totals 13 residues. Per the germline V gene, CDR1 is SGHRS and CDR2 is YFSETQ. CDR3 coding DNA: TGCGCCAGCAGCACCGGGACAGGGGCCGAGCAGTACTTC. Its translation is CASSTGTGAEQYF.

Here the CDR3 DNA reads TGCGCCAGCAGGACTAGCGGGAGGGCAGATACGCAGTATTTT. As protein: CASRTSGRADTQYF. This chain uses TRBV5-1 with TRBJ2-3; 14 nucleotides line up with TRBD2. Germline CDR1 SGHRS, CDR2 YFSETQ. This CDR3 contains 14 residues. Losses at the gene ends were 5 bases for V and 4 bases for J; bases not matched to a gene: 0.

The chain combines TRBV2 with TRBJ1-6, with D maybe TRBD1 (5 bases). The germline V gene encodes CDR1 SNHLY and CDR2 FYNNEI. V gave up 4 bases and J gave up 10 bases, with 11 bases separating them. The CDR3 extends over 13 amino acids. CDR3 protein: CASSAGNRSPLHF. The CDR3 DNA reads as TGTGCCAGCAGTGCAGGGAACAGATCACCCCTCCACTTT.

This clone was picked up one time. This chain links TRBV5-1 with TRBJ2-1, with 14 bases matching TRBD2. The CDR3 is 17 amino acids. Germline V CDR1 and CDR2: SGHRS, YFSETQ. Trimming cost V 4 bases and J 5 bases; bases outside gene matches: 8. This CDR3 reads CASSIGTSGSPDNEQFF. As DNA, the CDR3 is TGCGCCAGCAGCATCGGGACTAGCGGGAGCCCCGACAATGAGCAGTTCTTC.

This rearrangement joins TRBV28 to TRBJ1-4; the match to TRBD1 covers 7 bases. The germline CDR1 and CDR2 sequences are MDHEN and SYDVKM. V shed 6 bases, J shed 9 bases, and the junction held 4 bases outside the gene matches. The length of the CDR3 is 12 residues. CDR3 amino acids: CASRWDSQKLFF. CDR3 nucleotides: TGTGCCAGCAGATGGGACAGTCAAAAACTGTTTTTT.

In its sample, this clone was seen once. V and J are TRBV5-1 and TRBJ2-7; D perhaps matches TRBD1 (6 bases). The CDR3 loop spans 12 amino acids. V was pared by 3 bases and J by 4 bases, with 8 bases between. CDR1 SGHRS and CDR2 YFSETQ come from the germline V gene. CDR3 amino acids: CASSSQGYEQYF. For the CDR3, the DNA is TGCGCCAGCAGCTCACAGGGTTACGAGCAGTACTTC.

Details on this clone: The sample holds other DNA sequences that translate to the same CDR3. The chain recombines TRBV28 with TRBJ1-1; D gene unclear. Germline V CDR1 and CDR2: MDHEN, SYDVKM. The CDR3 runs to 13 residues. V lost 5 bases and J lost 0, with 7 bases in between. The CDR3 DNA sequence: TGTGCCAGCAGTCCTCAGGTGAACACTGAAGCTTTCTTT. Its translation is CASSPQVNTEAFF.

This clone was counted only a few times. The chain employs TRBV7-2 and TRBJ2-1; 10 positions match TRBD1. The V segment lost 5 bases and the J segment 4 bases; nucleotides outside the gene matches: 5. The CDR3 has 15 amino acids. The germline V gene has CDR1 SGHTA and CDR2 FQGNSA. The CDR3 region has the DNA TGTGCCAGCAGCCTGGGACAGGGGCTATACAATGAGCAGTTCTTC. As protein: CASSLGQGLYNEQFF.

CDR3 DNA sequence: TGTGCCAGCAGCCTCGGTCCGTCCGAGCCCCAGCATTTT. Encoded protein: CASSLGPSEPQHF. The chain carries TRBV7-3 and TRBJ1-5; D is undetermined. The CDR3 spans 13 residues. Germline-derived CDR1 and CDR2 are SGHTA and FQGTGA. V dropped 5 bases and J dropped 8 bases, with 13 bases sitting between them.

V usage is TRBV5-5 and J usage is TRBJ2-7; the D is unclear. Germline V gene sequence: CDR1 SGHKS, CDR2 YYEKEE (reference sequence). The CDR3 is 15 residues long. Trimming left V 0 bases short and J 0 bases short, with 10 bases between. The DNA for the CDR3 is TGTGCCAGCAGCTTGGGCGAGGTCAGCTCCTACGAGCAGTACTTC. This gives the protein CASSLGEVSSYEQYF.

As for this clone: One end of the junction varies from germline; a read error may be responsible. This rearrangement joins TRBV7-7 to TRBJ2-2, with D tentatively TRBD1 (6 bases). The CDR3 spans 16 residues. The germline V gene encodes CDR1 SSHAT and CDR2 FNYEAQ (reference sequence). The CDR3 loop reads CASSLKGVRDTGELFF. In DNA form, the CDR3 reads TGTGCTAGCAGCTTAAAGGGGGTTCGTGACACCGGGGAGCTGTTTTTT.

The rearrangement links TRBV4-2 to TRBJ2-5, with a weak D call TRBD2 (5 bases). V dropped 4 bases and J dropped 5 bases, with 11 bases sitting between them. Germline loops: CDR1 LGHNA, CDR2 YNFKEQ. The CDR3 covers 13 residues. Here the CDR3 DNA reads TGTGCCAGCAGCCCAGCGTCGGGGGAGACCCAGTACTTC. Protein: CASSPASGETQYF.

V is TRBV27 and J is TRBJ2-1; D may be TRBD2 (6 bases). Trimming took 2 bases from V and 3 from J, leaving 11 bases between them. The CDR3 spans 15 residues. Germline CDR1 MNHEY, CDR2 SMNVEV (reference sequence). CDR3 DNA sequence: TGTGCCAGCAGTTTAATACTAGCTGACTACAATGAGCAGTTCTTC. Protein product: CASSLILADYNEQFF.

This clone was detected a few times. J is TRBJ2-7 and V is TRBV19; TRBD1 agrees at 8 bases. The CDR3 has 16 amino acids. Trimming removed 3 bases from V and 0 bases from J; junction bases left unmatched: 7. CDR1 LNHDA and CDR2 SQIVND come from the germline V gene (reference sequence). The CDR3, as DNA: TGTGCCAGTAGTATGGACAGGGACCTTAACTCCTACGAGCAGTACTTC. It is translated as CASSMDRDLNSYEQYF.